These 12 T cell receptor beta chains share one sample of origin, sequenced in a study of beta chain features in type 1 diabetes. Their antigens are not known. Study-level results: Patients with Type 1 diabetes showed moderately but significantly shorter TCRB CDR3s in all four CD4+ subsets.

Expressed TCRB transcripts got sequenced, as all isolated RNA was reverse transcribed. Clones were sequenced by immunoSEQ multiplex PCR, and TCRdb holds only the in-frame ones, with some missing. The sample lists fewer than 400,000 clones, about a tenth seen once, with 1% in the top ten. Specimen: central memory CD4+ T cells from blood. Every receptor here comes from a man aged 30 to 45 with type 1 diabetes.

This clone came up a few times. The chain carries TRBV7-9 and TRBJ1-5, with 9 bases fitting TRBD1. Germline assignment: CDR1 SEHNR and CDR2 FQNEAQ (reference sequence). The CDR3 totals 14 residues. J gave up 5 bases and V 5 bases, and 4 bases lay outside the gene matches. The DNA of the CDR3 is TGTGCCAGCAGCCCAACAGGGGGCGATCAGCCCCAGCATTTT. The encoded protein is CASSPTGGDQPQHF.

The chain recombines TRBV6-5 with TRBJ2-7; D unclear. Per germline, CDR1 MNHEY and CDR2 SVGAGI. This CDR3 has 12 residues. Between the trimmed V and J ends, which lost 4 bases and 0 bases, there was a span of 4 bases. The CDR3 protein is CASSSSSYEQYF. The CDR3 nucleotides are TGTGCCAGCAGTTCCTCCTCCTACGAGCAGTACTTC.

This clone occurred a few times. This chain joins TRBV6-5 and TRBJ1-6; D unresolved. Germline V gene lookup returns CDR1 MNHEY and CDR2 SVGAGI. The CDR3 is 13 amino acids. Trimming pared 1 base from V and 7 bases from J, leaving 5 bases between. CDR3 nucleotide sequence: TGTGCCAGCAGTTACTGGTCGAATTCACCCCTCCACTTT. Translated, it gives CASSYWSNSPLHF.

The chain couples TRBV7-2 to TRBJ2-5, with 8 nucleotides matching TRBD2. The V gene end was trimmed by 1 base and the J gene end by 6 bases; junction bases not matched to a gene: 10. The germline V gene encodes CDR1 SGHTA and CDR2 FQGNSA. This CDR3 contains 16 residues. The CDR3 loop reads CASSLGSGGATKTQYF. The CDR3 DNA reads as TGTGCCAGCAGCTTAGGTTCGGGGGGGGCCACAAAGACCCAGTACTTC.

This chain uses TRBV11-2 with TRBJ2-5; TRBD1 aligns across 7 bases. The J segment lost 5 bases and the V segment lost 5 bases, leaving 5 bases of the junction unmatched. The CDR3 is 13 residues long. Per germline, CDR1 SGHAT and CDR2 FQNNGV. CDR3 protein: CASSQGVLETQYF. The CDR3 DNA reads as TGTGCCAGCAGCCAGGGGGTTTTGGAGACCCAGTACTTC.

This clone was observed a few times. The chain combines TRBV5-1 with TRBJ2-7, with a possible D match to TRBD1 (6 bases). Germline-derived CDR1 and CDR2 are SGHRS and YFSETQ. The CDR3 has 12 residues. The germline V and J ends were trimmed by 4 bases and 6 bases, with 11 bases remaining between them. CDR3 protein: CASSQQGSEQYF. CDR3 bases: TGCGCCAGCAGCCAACAGGGTTCCGAGCAGTACTTC.

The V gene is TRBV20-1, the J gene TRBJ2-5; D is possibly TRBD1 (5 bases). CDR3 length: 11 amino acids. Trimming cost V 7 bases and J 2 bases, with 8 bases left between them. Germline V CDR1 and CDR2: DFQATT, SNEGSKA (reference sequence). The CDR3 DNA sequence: TGCAGTGTTGACAGACAAGAGACCCAGTACTTC. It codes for CSVDRQETQYF.

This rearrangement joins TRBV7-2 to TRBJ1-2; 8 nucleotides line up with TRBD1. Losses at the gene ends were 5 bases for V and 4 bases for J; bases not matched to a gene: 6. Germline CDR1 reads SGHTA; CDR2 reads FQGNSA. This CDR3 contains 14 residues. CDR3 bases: TGTGCCAGCAGCCCCCAGGGGGCCCCCTATGGCTACACCTTC. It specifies CASSPQGAPYGYTF.

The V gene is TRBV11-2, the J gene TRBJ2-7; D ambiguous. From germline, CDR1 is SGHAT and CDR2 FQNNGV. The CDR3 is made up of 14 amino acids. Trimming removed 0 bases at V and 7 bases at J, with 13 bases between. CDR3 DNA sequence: TGTGCCAGCAGCTTAGATCTTGGATTTTTGGAGCAGTACTTC. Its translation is CASSLDLGFLEQYF.

The CDR3 loop reads CASSLFRLRSNQPQHF. The DNA of the CDR3 is TGTGCCAGCAGCTTGTTTCGGTTGAGGAGCAATCAGCCCCAGCATTTT. The J gene is TRBJ1-5, the V gene TRBV5-6; D ambiguous. The CDR3 contains 16 residues. Trimming cost V 1 base and J 1 base, with 12 bases left between them. Per germline, CDR1 SGHDT and CDR2 YYEEEE. The whole variable domain, remainder taken from reference TRBV5-6 and TRBJ1-5, is DAGVTQSPTHLIKTRGQQVTLRCSPKSGHDTVSWYQQALGQGPQFIFQYYEEEERQRGNFPDRFSGHQFPNYSSELNVNALLLGDSALYLCASSLFRLRSNQPQHFGDGTRLSIL.

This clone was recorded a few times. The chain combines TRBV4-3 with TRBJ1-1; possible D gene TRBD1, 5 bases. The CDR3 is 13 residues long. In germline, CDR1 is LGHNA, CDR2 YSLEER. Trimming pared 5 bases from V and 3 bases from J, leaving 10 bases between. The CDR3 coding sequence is TGCGCCAGCAGCAGAGGGGCGGACACTGAAGCTTTCTTT. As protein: CASSRGADTEAFF.

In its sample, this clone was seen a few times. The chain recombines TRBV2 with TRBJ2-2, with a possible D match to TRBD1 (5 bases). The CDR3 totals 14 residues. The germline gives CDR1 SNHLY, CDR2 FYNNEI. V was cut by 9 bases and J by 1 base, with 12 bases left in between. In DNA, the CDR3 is TGTGCCAGTGGTAGACAGAAGAACACCGGGGAGCTGTTTTTT. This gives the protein CASGRQKNTGELFF.